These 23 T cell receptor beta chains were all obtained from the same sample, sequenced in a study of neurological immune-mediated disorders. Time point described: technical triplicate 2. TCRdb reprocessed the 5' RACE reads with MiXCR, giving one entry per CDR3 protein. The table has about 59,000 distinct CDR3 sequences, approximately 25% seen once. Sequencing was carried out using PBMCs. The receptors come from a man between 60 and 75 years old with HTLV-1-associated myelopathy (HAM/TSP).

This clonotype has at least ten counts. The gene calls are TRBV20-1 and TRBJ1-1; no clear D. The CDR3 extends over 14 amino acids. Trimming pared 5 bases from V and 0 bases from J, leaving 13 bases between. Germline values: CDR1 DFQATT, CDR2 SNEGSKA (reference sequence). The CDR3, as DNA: TGCAGTGCTCCTCCAGTGGGCGTGAACACTGAAGCTTTCTTT. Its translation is CSAPPVGVNTEAFF.

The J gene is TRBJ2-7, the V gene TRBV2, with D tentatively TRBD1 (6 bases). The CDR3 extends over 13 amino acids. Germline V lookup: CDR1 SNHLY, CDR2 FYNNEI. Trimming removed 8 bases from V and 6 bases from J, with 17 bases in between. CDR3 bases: TGTGCCAGCGATCCCAGGGGCACATTCGAGCAGTACTTC. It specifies CASDPRGTFEQYF.

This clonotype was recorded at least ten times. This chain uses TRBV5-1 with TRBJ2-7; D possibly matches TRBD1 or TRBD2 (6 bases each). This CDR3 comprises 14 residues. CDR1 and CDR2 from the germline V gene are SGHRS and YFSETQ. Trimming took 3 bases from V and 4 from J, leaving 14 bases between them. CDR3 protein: CASSSGGTPYEQYF. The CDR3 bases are TGCGCCAGCAGCTCGGGCGGGACACCATACGAGCAGTACTTC.

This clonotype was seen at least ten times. The CDR3 coding sequence is TGCGCCAGCAGCCCGGAGACGAGGGGCGAGCAGTACTTC. Its protein product is CASSPETRGEQYF. The V call is TRBV5-1, the J call TRBJ2-7, with D perhaps given as TRBD1 or TRBD2 (5 bases each). Germline CDR1 and CDR2: SGHRS and YFSETQ. This CDR3 comprises 13 residues. V lost 4 bases and J 6 bases, leaving 14 bases between the germline ends.

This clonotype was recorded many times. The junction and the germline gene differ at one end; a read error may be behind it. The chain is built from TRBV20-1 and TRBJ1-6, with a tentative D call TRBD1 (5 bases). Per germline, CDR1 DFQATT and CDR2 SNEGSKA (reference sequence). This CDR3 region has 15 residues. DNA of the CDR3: TGCAGTGCTAGACCCTCCCCAGGGATCGATTCACCCCTCCGCTTT. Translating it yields CSARPSPGIDSPLRF.

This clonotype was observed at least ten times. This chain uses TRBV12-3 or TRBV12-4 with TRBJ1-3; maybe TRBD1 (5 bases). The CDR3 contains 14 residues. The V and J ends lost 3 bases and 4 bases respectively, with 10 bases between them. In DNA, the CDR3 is TGTGCCAGCAGTTTCGGGGGTCTCGGAAACACCATATATTTT. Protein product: CASSFGGLGNTIYF.

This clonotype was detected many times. CDR3 sequence: CASSPGGLAGRNEQFF. The CDR3 nucleotides read TGTGCCAGCTCACCTGGGGGGCTAGCGGGTCGCAATGAGCAGTTCTTC. The chain couples TRBV18 to TRBJ2-1; 8 bases agree with TRBD2. The J segment lost 6 bases and the V segment lost 3 bases, leaving 10 bases of the junction unmatched. The CDR3 loop spans 16 amino acids. Germline values: CDR1 KGHSH, CDR2 LQKENI.

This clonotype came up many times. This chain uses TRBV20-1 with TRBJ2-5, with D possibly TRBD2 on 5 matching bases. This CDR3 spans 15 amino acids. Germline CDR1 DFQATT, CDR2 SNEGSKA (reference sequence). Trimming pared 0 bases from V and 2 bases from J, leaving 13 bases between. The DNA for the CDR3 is TGCAGTGCTAGAGACCGCTGGGGAGCACAAGAGACCCAGTACTTC. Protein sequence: CSARDRWGAQETQYF.

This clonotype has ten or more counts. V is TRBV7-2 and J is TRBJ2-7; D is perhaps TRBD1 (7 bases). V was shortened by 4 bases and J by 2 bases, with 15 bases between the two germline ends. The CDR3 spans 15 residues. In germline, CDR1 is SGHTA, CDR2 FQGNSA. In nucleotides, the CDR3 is TGTGCCAGCAGCTCTGGCGGGACAGAGACCTACGAGCAGTACTTC. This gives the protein CASSSGGTETYEQYF.

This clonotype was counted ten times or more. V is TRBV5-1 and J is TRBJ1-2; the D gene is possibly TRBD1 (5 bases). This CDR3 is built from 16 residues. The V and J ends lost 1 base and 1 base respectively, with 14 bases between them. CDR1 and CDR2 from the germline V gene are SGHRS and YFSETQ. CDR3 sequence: CASSLRGEDGNYGYTF. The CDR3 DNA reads TGCGCCAGCAGCTTGCGAGGGGAGGACGGTAACTATGGCTACACCTTC.

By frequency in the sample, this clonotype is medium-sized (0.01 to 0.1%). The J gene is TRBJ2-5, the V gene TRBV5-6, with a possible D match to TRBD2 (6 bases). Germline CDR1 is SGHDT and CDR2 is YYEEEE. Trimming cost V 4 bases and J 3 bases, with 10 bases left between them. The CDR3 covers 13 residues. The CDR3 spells CASSRGTEETQYF. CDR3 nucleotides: TGTGCCAGCAGCCGCGGGACGGAAGAGACCCAGTACTTC.

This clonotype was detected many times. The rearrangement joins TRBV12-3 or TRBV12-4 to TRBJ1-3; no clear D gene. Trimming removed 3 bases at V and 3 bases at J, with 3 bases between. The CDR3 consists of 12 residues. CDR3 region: CASSLGGNTIYF. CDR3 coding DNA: TGTGCCAGCAGTTTGGGTGGAAACACCATATATTTT.

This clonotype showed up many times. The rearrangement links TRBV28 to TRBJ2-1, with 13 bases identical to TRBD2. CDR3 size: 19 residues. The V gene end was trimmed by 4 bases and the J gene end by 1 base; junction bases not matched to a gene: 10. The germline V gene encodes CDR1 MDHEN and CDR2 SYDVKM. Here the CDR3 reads CASSSLLAGGPPSYNEQFF. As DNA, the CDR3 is TGTGCCAGCAGTTCCCTACTAGCGGGAGGGCCTCCATCCTACAATGAGCAGTTCTTC.

The DNA for the CDR3 is TGTGCCAGCAGTAGAGCGGGAGTAGGTGTAGGCACCGGGGAGCTGTTTTTT. Protein sequence: CASSRAGVGVGTGELFF. The gene calls are TRBV25-1 and TRBJ2-2, with 8 nucleotides matching TRBD2. Trimming took 5 bases from V and 4 from J; bases not matched to a gene: 12. CDR3 length: 17 amino acids. Germline CDR1 and CDR2: MGHDK and SYGVNS.

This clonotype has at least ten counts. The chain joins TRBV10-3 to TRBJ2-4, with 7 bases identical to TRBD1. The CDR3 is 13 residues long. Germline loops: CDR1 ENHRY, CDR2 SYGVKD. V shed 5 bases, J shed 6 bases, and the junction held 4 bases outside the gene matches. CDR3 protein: CAISTGQLNIQYF. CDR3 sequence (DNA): TGTGCCATCAGTACGGGACAGCTAAACATTCAGTACTTC.

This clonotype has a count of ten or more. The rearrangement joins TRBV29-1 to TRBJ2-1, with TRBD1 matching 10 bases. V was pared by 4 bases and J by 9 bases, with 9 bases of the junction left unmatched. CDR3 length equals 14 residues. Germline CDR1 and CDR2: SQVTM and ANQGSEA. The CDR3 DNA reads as TGCAGCGTTGGAGATTTTGACAGGGGGCCTGAGCAGTTCTTC. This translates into CSVGDFDRGPEQFF.

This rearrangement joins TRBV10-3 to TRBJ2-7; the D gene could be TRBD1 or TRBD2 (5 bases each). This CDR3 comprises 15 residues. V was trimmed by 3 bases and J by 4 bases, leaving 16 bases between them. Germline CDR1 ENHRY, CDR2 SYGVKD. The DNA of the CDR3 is TGTGCCATCAGTGATATCGCCGGGAAGGGGTACGAGCAGTACTTC. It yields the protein CAISDIAGKGYEQYF.

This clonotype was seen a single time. CDR3 region: CSARNSGAYEQYF. Here the CDR3 DNA reads TGCAGTGCTAGGAATAGCGGGGCCTACGAGCAGTACTTC. The chain has TRBV20-1 and TRBJ2-7; 8 bases align to TRBD2. The CDR3 runs 13 residues. V shed 3 bases and J 2 bases; nucleotides not matched to a gene: 3. Germline V gene lookup returns CDR1 DFQATT and CDR2 SNEGSKA (reference sequence).

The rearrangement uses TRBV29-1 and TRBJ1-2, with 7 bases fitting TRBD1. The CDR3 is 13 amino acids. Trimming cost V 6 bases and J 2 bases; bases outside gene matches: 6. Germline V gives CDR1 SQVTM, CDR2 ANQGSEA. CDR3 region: CSVGSQGNYGYTF. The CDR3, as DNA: TGCAGCGTCGGGTCACAGGGGAACTATGGCTACACCTTC.

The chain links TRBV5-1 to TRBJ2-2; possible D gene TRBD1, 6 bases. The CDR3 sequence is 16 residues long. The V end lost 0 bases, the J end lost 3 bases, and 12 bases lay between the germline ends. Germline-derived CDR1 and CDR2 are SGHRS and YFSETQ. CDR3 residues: CASSLALQGDTGELFF. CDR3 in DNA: TGCGCCAGCAGCTTGGCCCTACAGGGTGACACCGGGGAGCTGTTTTTT.

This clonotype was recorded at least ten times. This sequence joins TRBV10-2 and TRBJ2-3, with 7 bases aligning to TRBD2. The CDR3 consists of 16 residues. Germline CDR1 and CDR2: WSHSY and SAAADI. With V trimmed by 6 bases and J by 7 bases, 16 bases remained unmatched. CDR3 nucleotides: TGCGCCAGCAGCAAGTTATCTAGCGGCGAAGGGTATACGCAGTATTTT. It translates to CASSKLSSGEGYTQYF.

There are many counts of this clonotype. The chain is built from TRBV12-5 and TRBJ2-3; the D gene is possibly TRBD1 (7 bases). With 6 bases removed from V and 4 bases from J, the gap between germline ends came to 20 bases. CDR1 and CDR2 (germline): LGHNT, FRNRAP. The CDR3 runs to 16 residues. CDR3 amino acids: CASGRRDSPLPDTQYF. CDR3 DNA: TGTGCTAGTGGCCGGAGGGACAGTCCTTTGCCAGATACGCAGTATTTT.

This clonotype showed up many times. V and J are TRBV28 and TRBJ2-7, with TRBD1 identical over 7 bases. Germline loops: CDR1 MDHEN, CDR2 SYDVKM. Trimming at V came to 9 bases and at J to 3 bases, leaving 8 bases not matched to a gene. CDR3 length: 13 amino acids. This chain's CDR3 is CASLDRPNYEQYF. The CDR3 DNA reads TGTGCCAGTCTGGACAGGCCGAACTACGAGCAGTACTTC.